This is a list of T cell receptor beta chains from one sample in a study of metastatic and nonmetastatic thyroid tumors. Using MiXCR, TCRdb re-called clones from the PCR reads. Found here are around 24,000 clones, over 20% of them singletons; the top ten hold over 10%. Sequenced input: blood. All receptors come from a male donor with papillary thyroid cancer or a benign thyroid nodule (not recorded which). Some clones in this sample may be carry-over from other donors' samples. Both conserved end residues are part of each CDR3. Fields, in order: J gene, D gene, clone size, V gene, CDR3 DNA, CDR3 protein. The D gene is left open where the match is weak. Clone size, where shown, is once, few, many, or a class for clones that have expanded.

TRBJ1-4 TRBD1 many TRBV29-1 TGCAGCGTCCTCGGGACAGCAACTAATGAAAAACTGTTTTTT CSVLGTATNEKLFF
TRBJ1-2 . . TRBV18 TGTGCCAGCTCACCAGGGGTAGGGTATGGCTACACCTTC CASSPGVGYGYTF
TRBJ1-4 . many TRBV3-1 TGTGCCAGCAGCGCCAGGGGTGGGGTAGATGAAAAACTGTTTTTT CASSARGGVDEKLFF
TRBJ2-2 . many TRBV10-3 TGTGCCATCAGTGAGTTCCGGGAAATGGGGACCGGGGAGCTGTTTTTT CAISEFREMGTGELFF
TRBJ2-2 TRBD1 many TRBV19 TGTGCCAGTCGACAGGGGGCCCTGGACACCGGGGAGCTGTTTTTT CASRQGALDTGELFF
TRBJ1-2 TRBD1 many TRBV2 TGTGCCAGCAGTGTCGACAGGGACTATGGCTACACCTTC CASSVDRDYGYTF
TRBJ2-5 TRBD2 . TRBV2 TGTGCCAGCAGTCAGCGGGGGGACTCTCCTGTACAGGAGACCCAGTACTTC CASSQRGDSPVQETQYF
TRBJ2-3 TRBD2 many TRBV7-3 TGTGCCAGCAGCCTCAACACCGGGGGGGCAACAGATACGCAGTATTTT CASSLNTGGATDTQYF
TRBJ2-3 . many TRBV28 TGTGCCAGCAGCCCCCCCCGACAGCCAACAGATACGCAGTATTTT CASSPPRQPTDTQYF
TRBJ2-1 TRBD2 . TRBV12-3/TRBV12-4 TGTGCCAGCACCACTCGGGGGGGGTTGAGCTCCTACAATGAGCAGTTCTTC CASTTRGGLSSYNEQFF
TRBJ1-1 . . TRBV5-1 TGCGCCAGCAGCTCACAGGGCCCGGACACTGAAACTTTCTTT CASSSQGPDTETFF
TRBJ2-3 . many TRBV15 TGTGCCACCAGCAGACTAGGAGAGGGCACAGATACGCAGTATTTT CATSRLGEGTDTQYF
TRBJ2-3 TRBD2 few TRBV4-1 TGCGCCAGCAGCCAAGATTGGGGAACTAGCGGGAGGACGAGGTCAGATACGCAGTATTTT CASSQDWGTSGRTRSDTQYF
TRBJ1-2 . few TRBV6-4 TGTGCCATCAGTTACTCGTCCTCGGACATGGGCCCCCCTGGCTACACCTTC CAISYSSSDMGPPGYTF
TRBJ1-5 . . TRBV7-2 TGTGCCAGCAGCTCGGACGGGCCCCAGCATTTT CASSSDGPQHF
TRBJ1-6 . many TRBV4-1 TGCGCCAGCAGCCAAGAACCCTCGGGGGTCTATAATTCACCCCTCCACTTT CASSQEPSGVYNSPLHF
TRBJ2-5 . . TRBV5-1 TGCGCCAGCAGCCTCTCGCGGGAGACCCAGTACTTC CASSLSRETQYF
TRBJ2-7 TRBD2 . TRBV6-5 TGTGCCAGCAGTGTACTAGCGGAAGCCTACGAGCAGTACTTC CASSVLAEAYEQYF
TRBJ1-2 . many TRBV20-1 TGCAGTGCTAGAGAGGACAGTCAGGGCTATGGCTACACCTTC CSAREDSQGYGYTF
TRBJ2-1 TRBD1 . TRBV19 TGTGCCAGTAGGGGGACAGAATACAATGAGCAGTTCTTC CASRGTEYNEQFF
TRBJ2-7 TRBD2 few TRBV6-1 TGTGCCAGCAGTGATGCAGCGGGAGACCACCCTTACGAGCAGTACTTC CASSDAAGDHPYEQYF
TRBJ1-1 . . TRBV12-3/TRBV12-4 TGTGCCAGCCGCTCGGGTGGTCCCGCCTACACTGAAGCTTTCTTT CASRSGGPAYTEAFF
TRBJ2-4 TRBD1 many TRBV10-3 TGTGCCATCAGTGAGAGTCTGGGGACAGGGAACATTCAGTACTTC CAISESLGTGNIQYF
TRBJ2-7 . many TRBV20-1 TGCAGTGCTAGAGATGGTAGCGCTTACGAGCAGTACTTC CSARDGSAYEQYF
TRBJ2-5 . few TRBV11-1 TGTGCCAGCAGCCCCGGAAGGTCCCAAGAGACCCAGTACTTC CASSPGRSQETQYF
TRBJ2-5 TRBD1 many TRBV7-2 TGTGCCAGCAGCTCAGACAGGGGGCTGGAGACCCAGTACTTC CASSSDRGLETQYF
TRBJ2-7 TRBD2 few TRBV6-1 TGTGCCAGTCGTAAAGCGGGAGTCTCCTACGAGCAGTACTTC CASRKAGVSYEQYF
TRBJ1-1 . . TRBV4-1 TGCGCCAGCAGCCAAGTGCAGGGGACAAGAGGCACTGAAGCTTTCTTT CASSQVQGTRGTEAFF
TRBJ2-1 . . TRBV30 TGTGCCTGGAGTGTTGTGAACAGTATGCAGTTCTTC CAWSVVNSMQFF
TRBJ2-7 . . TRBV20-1 TGCAGTGCTAGAGAAACGGGGGCAGGCCCGGCGGAGCAGTACTTC CSARETGAGPAEQYF
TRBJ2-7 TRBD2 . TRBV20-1 TGCAGTGCTAGAGAACGACCCGGGACTAGCGGTATGGCTATGTCGCCGGTGCAGTACTTC CSARERPGTSGMAMSPVQYF